This TCR beta chain was obtained from a study of CD8 T cells in Susac syndrome (dated by TCRdb to the late 2010s). General notes on the study: Whether CD8+ T cell activation and differentiation in Susac syndrome was antigen driven was tested using repertoire sequencing. Results the study describes overall, beyond this receptor: The study acknowledged that relatively few individuals were included in the TCR sequencing and HLA analysis.

Trimming removed 5 bases from V and 8 bases from J; the gene matches leave 8 bases unexplained. From the cysteine through the phenylalanine, the CDR3 covers 13 amino acids. Of the read, only the CDR3 DNA is kept; its 39 bases are in frame from base 1. CDR1 and CDR2 (SGHTA, FQGTGA) derive from the germline V gene. RNA was extracted using the RNeasy kit, and about 0.5 to 1 ug of the RNA was reverse transcribed with random hexamers. The immunoSEQ multiplex PCR assay, covering 54 Vbeta and 13 Jbeta segments, was used to amplify TCR beta CDR3 regions. Bias from PCR amplification was corrected by using a synthetic template baseline for primer optimization and for computational correction. In the original analysis: Only productive sequences were kept, with reads annotated to V, D and J genes according to IMGT and analyzed in immunoSEQ Analyzer. Clonality was computed as one minus Shannon entropy normalized by log2 of the number of productive unique sequences. Public and private clones were assessed among the 100 most prevalent clones of each patient and control. Clones were defined as Susac-specific when absent from the healthy and MS cohorts, from 1,000 to 1,100 published viral clones and from other ImmuneACCESS disease sequences. TCRdb reprocessed the public reads (quality trimming at Q25 with fastp, clone calling with MiXCR) and kept in-frame beta chains. Rows with a matching CDR3 protein are joined into one entry that keeps the most common DNA and genes. The V and J calls shown here were made by TCRdb, not taken from the authors' results. The sample table contains 150,000 or so distinct CDR3 sequences; only one count was recorded for roughly 95% of them. In total, the top ten clones hold around 0.093% of the sample.

High-throughput TCR beta sequencing profiled peripheral blood CD8+ and CD4+ T cells from healthy donors, Susac syndrome patients and multiple sclerosis patients. The multiple sclerosis controls were treatment-naive patients whose relapsing-remitting disease, either stable or active, fulfilled the revised McDonald criteria. Bulk CD8+ and CD4+ T cells were purified by magnetic negative isolation, while CD8+ TEMRA cells were enriched using FACS. Blood was collected in EDTA tubes and processed within 24 hours, with PBMCs isolated through density gradient centrifugation. PBMCs destined for TCR sequencing were cryopreserved in liquid nitrogen and later thawed in a 37 °C water bath. The sorted or isolated CD4+, CD8+ and CD8+ TEMRA cells reached a purity of at least 90%. Comments on this clonotype: What this receptor recognizes is not known. Per-nucleotide qualities are absent, and no much larger clonotype sits a single base away.

Material for sequencing was CD4+ T cells from PBMCs. The rearrangement combines TRBV7-3 with TRBJ1-1; 7 of the junction bases match TRBD1. This TCR was sampled from a human donor with multiple sclerosis. In nucleotide form, the sequence is TGTGCCAGCAGCCTACAGGGGATTGGGGAAGCTTTCTTT. Translation gives CASSLQGIGEAFF.